These T cell receptor beta chains were read from a single sample in a study of CD8 T cells in Susac syndrome. TCRdb ran MiXCR on the immunoSEQ multiplex PCR reads and lists one entry per CDR3 protein. The data show some 160,000 distinct CDR3 sequences, roughly 94% seen once. Sequenced sample: CD4+ T cells from PBMCs. All receptors come from a human donor with Susac syndrome. The CDR3 runs from the conserved cysteine through the conserved F or W. The order of the fields is J gene, clone size, V gene, D gene, CDR3 DNA, CDR3 protein. A D gene is named only where the DNA matches it firmly. Size values are once, few and many counts, or a class for expanded clones, and some rows have none.

TRBJ2-7 . TRBV12-3/TRBV12-4 TRBD1 TGTGCCAGCAGTTTCCTACGACAGGGCGAGCAGTACTTC CASSFLRQGEQYF
TRBJ2-2 . TRBV5-6 TRBD1 TGTGCCAGCAGCCCTCCGGGACAGGGAACCGGGGAGCTGTTTTTT CASSPPGQGTGELFF
TRBJ2-5 . TRBV9 . TGTGCCAGCAGCGCTAGCGTTCAAGAGACCCAGTACTTC CASSASVQETQYF
TRBJ1-4 . TRBV10-3 . TGTGCCATCAGTGAGTCAACATACGAAAAACTGTTTTTT CAISESTYEKLFF
TRBJ2-5 . TRBV9 TRBD1 TGTGCCAGCAGCGCCCAGGGGGCAGGGGATAAGACCCAGTACTTC CASSAQGAGDKTQYF
TRBJ1-5 . TRBV7-2 . TGTGCCAGCAGCCACACACAGAGAAGCAATCAGCCCCAGCATTTT CASSHTQRSNQPQHF
TRBJ1-6 . TRBV19 TRBD1 TGTGCCAGTAGGGGACAGGGCCTTAATAATTCACCCCTCCACTTT CASRGQGLNNSPLHF
TRBJ2-5 . TRBV6-5 . TGTGCCAGCAGTTACTCGCCTCAGCCCTTAGAGACCCAGTACTTC CASSYSPQPLETQYF
TRBJ1-1 . TRBV7-9 . TGTGCCAGCAGCCCTCGACAGGAGAACACTGAAGCTTTCTTT CASSPRQENTEAFF
TRBJ1-1 . TRBV7-6 . TGTGCCAGCAGCCGCACCCATACTGCTGAAGCTTTCTTT CASSRTHTAEAFF
TRBJ2-7 . TRBV3-1 TRBD1 TGTGCCAGCAGCCAAACCGGGACAGGGGGCGAGCAGTACTTC CASSQTGTGGEQYF
TRBJ1-6 . TRBV15 TRBD1 TGTGCCACCAGCAGAGAAGGGGGCAGGAATTCACCCCTCCACTTT CATSREGGRNSPLHF
TRBJ2-2 . TRBV30 TRBD1 TGTGCCTGGGCGACAGGGACAAACACCGGGGAGCTGTTTTTT CAWATGTNTGELFF
TRBJ2-1 once TRBV24-1 . TGTGCCACCAGTGATTTGCTTGAGTGGGGCCCTAATGAGCAGTTCTTC CATSDLLEWGPNEQFF
TRBJ2-7 . TRBV27 TRBD2 TGTGCCAGCAGTATGGTGGGGGGGAGAAACGAGCAGTACTTC CASSMVGGRNEQYF
TRBJ2-4 once TRBV29-1 TRBD2 TGCAGCGTTATTAGCGGGGGGGCAAAAAACATTCAGTACTTC CSVISGGAKNIQYF
TRBJ1-1 . TRBV3-1 . TGTGCCAGCAGAGGAGGCACTGAAGCTTTCTTT CASRGGTEAFF
TRBJ2-3 . TRBV27 TRBD2 TGTGCCAGTAAGGATTTCCTAGCGGCAGATACGCAGTATTTT CASKDFLAADTQYF